The 7 T cell receptor beta chains presented below share a single source sample, sequenced in a study of shared clonotypes between healthy human individuals (dated by TCRdb to 2018 to 2020). Library construction relied on the immunoSEQ multiplex PCR assay. Held by TCRdb, this immuneACCESS table contains in-frame sequences only and omits some clones. Under half of the omission traces to an unresolved V gene where checked; the cause of the rest is unknown. The sample table lists approximately 1.9 million clones, roughly 95% of them with a count of one. The ten most abundant clones make up around 1.7% of the sample. CD8 naive samples were CD45RO-negative cells positively selected for CCR7, giving a CD45RA+CCR7+ population that excluded TemRA cells. The sample taken for sequencing was naive CD8+ T cells from PBMCs. The cell subset or site label on this specimen signifies: CD45RA+CCR7+. The receptors come from a man between 18 and 35 years old in good health. Some clones in this sample may be carry-over from other donors' samples.

The chain recombines TRBV14 with TRBJ2-3; D possibly uses TRBD1 or TRBD2 (5 bases each). This CDR3 region has 13 residues. The germline gives CDR1 SGHDN, CDR2 FVKESK. V gave up 5 bases and J gave up 4 bases, with 10 bases separating them. CDR3 in amino acids: CASSASRADTQYF. CDR3 DNA: TGTGCCAGCAGCGCTAGCAGGGCAGATACGCAGTATTTT.

This chain uses TRBV6-1 with TRBJ2-7; D may be TRBD1 (6 bases). There are 14 residues in the CDR3. The V and J ends lost 6 bases and 2 bases respectively, with 14 bases between them. Germline CDR1 is MNHNS and CDR2 is SASEGT. The CDR3 nucleotides are TGTGCCAGCAGAACAGGGCGGTTCCCCTACGAGCAGTACTTC. Encoded protein: CASRTGRFPYEQYF.

The rearrangement uses TRBV9 and TRBJ2-5, with unresolved D. Trimming left V 5 bases short and J 5 bases short, with 13 bases between. Germline assignment: CDR1 SGDLS and CDR2 YYNGEE. The CDR3 has 13 residues. CDR3 DNA sequence: TGTGCCAGCAGGCCCCTTACCTCCGAGACCCAGTACTTC. As protein: CASRPLTSETQYF. The full variable domain, its missing parts supplied by reference TRBV9 and TRBJ2-5, is DSGVTQTPKHLITATGQRVTLRCSPRSGDLSVYWYQQSLDQGLQFLIQYYNGEERAKGNILERFSAQQFPDLHSELNLSSLELGDSALYFCASRPLTSETQYFGPGTRLLVL.

The chain joins TRBV5-4 to TRBJ1-1, with 8 nucleotides matching TRBD1. Germline assignment: CDR1 SGHNT and CDR2 YYREEE (reference sequence). This CDR3 is built from 14 residues. The trim removed 4 bases at V and 6 bases at J, leaving 8 bases unmatched. The CDR3 DNA is TGTGCCAGCAGCGAAGGGACAGGCGGCCCTGAAGCTTTCTTT. Amino acid sequence: CASSEGTGGPEAFF.

CDR3 in amino acids: CASSPLEGTNYNEQFF. Here the CDR3 DNA reads TGTGCCAGCAGTCCGCTTGAGGGGACGAACTACAATGAGCAGTTCTTC. V usage is TRBV27 and J usage is TRBJ2-1; perhaps D is TRBD1 or TRBD2 (5 bases each). V was cut by 5 bases and J by 3 bases, with 17 bases left in between. This CDR3 spans 16 amino acids. Germline-derived CDR1 and CDR2 are MNHEY and SMNVEV (reference sequence).

The gene calls are TRBV5-5 and TRBJ1-1; no clear D gene. This CDR3 contains 12 residues. V lost 2 bases, J lost 8 bases, and 10 bases lay in between. Germline V gene data show CDR1 as SGHKS and CDR2 as YYEKEE (reference sequence). The CDR3 sequence: CASSFGYTEAFF. The CDR3 DNA follows: TGTGCCAGCAGCTTTGGTTATACGGAAGCTTTCTTT.

The V and J genes are TRBV10-3 and TRBJ2-7, with D possibly TRBD2 on 5 matching bases. Trimming cost V 6 bases and J 6 bases, with 9 bases left between them. CDR3 size: 11 residues. Germline lookup yields CDR1 ENHRY and CDR2 SYGVKD. The CDR3 DNA follows: TGTGCCATCAGCCCGGGGTTCGAGCAGTACTTC. Protein product: CAISPGFEQYF.